This T cell receptor (beta chain) comes out of a study of Tregs in tolerant kidney transplant recipients. Study observations and caveats: The small number of patients limits these findings pending further validation.

On this clone itself: Its antigen is still unknown. The CDR3 end is not reached by the read, which stops 3 residues before it; the germline J gene fills it in.

This CDR3 region has 13 residues. Germline V gene lookup returns CDR1 SGHAT and CDR2 FQNNGV. V lost 1 base and J 7 bases, leaving 8 bases between the germline ends. The repertoire was sequenced with immunoSEQ multiplex PCR; TCRdb's copy has only in-frame clones and lacks some. The sample features about 23,000 clones, with over 4% in its top ten. The nonmyeloablative bone marrow transplants came from related graft donors, with transient mixed chimerism. This sequence was found in a human patient who received a combined kidney and bone marrow transplant. These T cells may partly come from the graft donor. The gene calls are TRBV11-2 and TRBJ2-1; no reliable D call. The sequencing used CD4+ T cells from blood (PBMCs), collected 6 months after the transplant. The part of the CDR3 DNA that was read is TGTGCCAGCAGCTTAGGTCTCCTGAATGAG. The encoded protein is CASSLGLLNE. Given in full, the CDR3 is CASSLGLLNEQFF.